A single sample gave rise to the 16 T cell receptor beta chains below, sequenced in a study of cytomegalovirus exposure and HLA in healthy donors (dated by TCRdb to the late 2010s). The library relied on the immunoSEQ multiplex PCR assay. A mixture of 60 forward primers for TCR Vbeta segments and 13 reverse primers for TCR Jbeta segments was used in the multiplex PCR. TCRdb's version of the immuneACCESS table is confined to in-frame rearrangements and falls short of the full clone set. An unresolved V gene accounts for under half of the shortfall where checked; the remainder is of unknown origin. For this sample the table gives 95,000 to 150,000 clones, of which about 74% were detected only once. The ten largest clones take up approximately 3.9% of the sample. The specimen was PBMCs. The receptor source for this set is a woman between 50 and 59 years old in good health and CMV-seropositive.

DNA for the CDR3: TGTGCCAGCAGCGTAGAGGGTAGCGGGGGGGCATTGGATGAGCAGTTCTTC. Translation: CASSVEGSGGALDEQFF. The V call is TRBV9, the J call TRBJ2-1; TRBD2 matches at 11 bases. The CDR3 contains 17 residues. V lost 0 bases, J lost 8 bases, and 10 bases stayed unmatched. Per germline, CDR1 SGDLS and CDR2 YYNGEE.

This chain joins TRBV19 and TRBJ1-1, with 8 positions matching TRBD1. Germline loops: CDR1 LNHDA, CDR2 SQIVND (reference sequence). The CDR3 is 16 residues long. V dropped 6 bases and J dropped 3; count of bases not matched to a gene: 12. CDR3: CASRIKTGVGYTEAFF. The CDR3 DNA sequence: TGTGCCAGTAGAATAAAGACAGGGGTAGGGTACACTGAAGCTTTCTTT.

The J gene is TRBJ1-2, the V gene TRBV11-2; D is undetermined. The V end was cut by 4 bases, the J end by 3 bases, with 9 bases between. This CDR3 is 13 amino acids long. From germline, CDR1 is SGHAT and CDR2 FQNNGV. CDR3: CASSSTADYGYTF. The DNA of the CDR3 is TGTGCCAGCAGCTCTACAGCGGACTATGGCTACACCTTC.

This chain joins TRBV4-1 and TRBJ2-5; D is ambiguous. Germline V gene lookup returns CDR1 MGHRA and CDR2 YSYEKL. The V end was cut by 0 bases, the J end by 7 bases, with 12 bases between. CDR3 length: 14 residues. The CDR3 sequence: CASSQDRTTRTQYF. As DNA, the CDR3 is TGCGCCAGCAGCCAAGATAGAACCACGAGGACCCAGTACTTC.

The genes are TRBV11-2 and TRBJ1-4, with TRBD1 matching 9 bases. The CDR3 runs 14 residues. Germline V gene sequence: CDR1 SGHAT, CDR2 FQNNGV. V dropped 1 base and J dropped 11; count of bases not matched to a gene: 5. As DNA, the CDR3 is TGTGCCAGCAGCTTAGGGACAGGGGTTAGGAAACTGTTTTTT. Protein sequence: CASSLGTGVRKLFF.

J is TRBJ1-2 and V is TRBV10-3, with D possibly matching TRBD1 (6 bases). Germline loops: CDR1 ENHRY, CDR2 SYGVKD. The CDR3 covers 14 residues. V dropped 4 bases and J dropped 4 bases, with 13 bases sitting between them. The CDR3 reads CAISAGALAYGYTF. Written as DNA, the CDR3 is TGTGCCATCAGTGCAGGGGCCCTAGCCTATGGCTACACCTTC.

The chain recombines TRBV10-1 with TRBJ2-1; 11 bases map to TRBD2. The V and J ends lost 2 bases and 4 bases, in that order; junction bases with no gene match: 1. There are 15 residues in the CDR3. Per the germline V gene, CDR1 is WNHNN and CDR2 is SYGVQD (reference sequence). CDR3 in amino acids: CASSELAGGYNEQFF. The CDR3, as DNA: TGCGCCAGCAGTGAGCTAGCGGGGGGTTACAATGAGCAGTTCTTC.

CDR3 coding DNA: TGTGCCATCCTCTACAGGTCAGGGGGGGAGCAGTTCTTC. This gives the protein CAILYRSGGEQFF. V is TRBV6-1 and J is TRBJ2-1; D is perhaps TRBD1 (7 bases). The CDR3 covers 13 residues. Germline CDR1 and CDR2: MNHNS and SASEGT. V was clipped by 10 bases and J by 10 bases, with 20 bases between them.

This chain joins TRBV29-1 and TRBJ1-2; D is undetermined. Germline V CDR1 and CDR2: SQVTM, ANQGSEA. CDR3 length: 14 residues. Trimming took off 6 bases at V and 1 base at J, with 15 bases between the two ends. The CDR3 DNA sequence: TGCAGCGTCTACCTACACGACAATAACTATGGCTACACCTTC. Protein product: CSVYLHDNNYGYTF.

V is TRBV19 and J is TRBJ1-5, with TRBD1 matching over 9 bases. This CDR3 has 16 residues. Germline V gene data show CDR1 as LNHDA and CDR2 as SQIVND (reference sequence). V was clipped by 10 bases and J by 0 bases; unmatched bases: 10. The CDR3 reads CATDRGTGDSNQPQHF. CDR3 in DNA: TGTGCCACGGACAGGGGCACAGGGGATAGCAATCAGCCCCAGCATTTT.

The CDR3 loop is CASSLGQGAYGYTF. CDR3 DNA: TGTGCCAGCAGCTTAGGGCAGGGGGCCTATGGCTACACCTTC. The chain couples TRBV7-6 to TRBJ1-2; 8 nucleotides match TRBD1. The CDR3 runs to 14 residues. V dropped 1 base and J dropped 4; count of bases not matched to a gene: 2. From germline, CDR1 is SGHVS and CDR2 FNYEAQ.

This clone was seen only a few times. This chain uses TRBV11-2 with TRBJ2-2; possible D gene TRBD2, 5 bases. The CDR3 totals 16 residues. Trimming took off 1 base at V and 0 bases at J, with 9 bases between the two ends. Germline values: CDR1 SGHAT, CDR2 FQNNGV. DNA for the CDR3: TGTGCCAGCAGCTTAGGGTCCGGGACGAACACCGGGGAGCTGTTTTTT. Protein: CASSLGSGTNTGELFF.

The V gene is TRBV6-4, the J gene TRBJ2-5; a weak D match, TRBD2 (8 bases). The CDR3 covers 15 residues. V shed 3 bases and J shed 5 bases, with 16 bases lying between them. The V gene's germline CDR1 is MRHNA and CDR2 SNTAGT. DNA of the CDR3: TGTGCCAGCAGTGAATCGGGAGGGACAGCGGAGACCCAGTACTTC. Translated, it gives CASSESGGTAETQYF.

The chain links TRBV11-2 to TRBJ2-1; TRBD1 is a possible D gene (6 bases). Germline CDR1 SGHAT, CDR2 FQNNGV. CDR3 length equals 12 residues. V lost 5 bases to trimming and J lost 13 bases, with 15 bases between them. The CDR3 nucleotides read TGTGCCAGCAGCCTATCGACAGGAAGACAGTTCTTC. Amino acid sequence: CASSLSTGRQFF.

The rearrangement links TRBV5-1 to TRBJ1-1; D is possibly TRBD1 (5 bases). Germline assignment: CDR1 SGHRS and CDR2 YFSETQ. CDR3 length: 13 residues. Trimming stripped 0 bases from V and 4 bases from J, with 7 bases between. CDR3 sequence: CASSLGQITEAFF. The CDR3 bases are TGCGCCAGCAGCTTGGGACAGATCACTGAAGCTTTCTTT.

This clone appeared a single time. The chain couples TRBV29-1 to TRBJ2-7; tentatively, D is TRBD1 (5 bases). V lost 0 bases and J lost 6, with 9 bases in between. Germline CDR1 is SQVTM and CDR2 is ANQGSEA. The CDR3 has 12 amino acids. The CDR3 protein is CSVEEGASEQYF. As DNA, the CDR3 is TGCAGCGTTGAAGAAGGGGCCAGCGAGCAGTACTTC.